The clone carrying this T cell receptor (beta chain) showed up many times. Antigen unknown. The entry originates in a study of T cells in Graves' hyperthyroidism and ophthalmopathy. Study at large: Peripheral blood was acquired at first diagnosis, ahead of any therapy whatsoever.

The CDR3 runs to 14 residues. V was clipped by 6 bases and J by 4 bases, with 13 bases between them. CDR1 KGHSH and CDR2 LQKENI come from the germline V gene. RNA transcripts yielded amplified TCR beta CDR3 regions. Primed by the HTBI set, a first-round RT-PCR was run on the TCR CDR3. TCRdb ran MiXCR on the multiplex PCR reads and lists one entry per CDR3 protein. Of over 300,000 distinct CDR3 sequences detected, about 15% appear once; the ten largest clones hold 9.5% to 12%. General study results and limits: Most clonotypes expanded in thyroid above 0.001 were likewise present in blood.

The chain couples TRBV18 to TRBJ2-1; TRBD2 might be the D (6 bases). Sequenced sample: blood. The TCR was taken from a woman in her fifties or sixties with Graves' hyperthyroidism. CDR3 DNA sequence: TGTGCCAGCTCCCTTAGCGGAATGTACAATGAGCAGTTCTTC. It codes for CASSLSGMYNEQFF.